Below, 28 T cell receptor beta chains from the same sample are listed, as sequenced in a study of vaccination and CD4 T cells after COVID-19. The treatment was: roughly 10-day PBMC culture with coronavirus spike peptide pools or control peptides (ViraFEST assay). Antigens of these TCRs are unknown. An Oncomine TCR Beta short-read assay was used to sequence the DNA from cultured CD4+ T cells. TCRdb re-called the PCR reads with MiXCR, one entry per CDR3 protein. The repertoire includes about 20,000 distinct CDR3 sequences, around half of them detected once, and 7.4% sits in the top ten. Sequenced sample: CD4+ T cells from blood, cultured in vitro. The source of these receptors is a human donor who had recovered from COVID-19.

This clonotype was found a few times. J is TRBJ1-2 and V is TRBV6-1; the match to TRBD1 covers 7 bases. The germline V gene has CDR1 MNHNS and CDR2 SASEGT. This CDR3 has 16 amino acids. After removal of 6 bases from V and 4 bases from J, the junction contained 14 bases not matched to a gene. The CDR3 sequence is CASSLRGPVGGYGYTF. The CDR3 region has the DNA TGTGCCAGCAGCTTGAGGGGGCCGGTCGGAGGCTATGGCTACACCTTC.

This clonotype was counted a few times. The chain recombines TRBV7-2 with TRBJ1-1; weak D call: TRBD1 (5 bases). V was cut by 1 base and J by 10 bases, with 16 bases left in between. The CDR3 runs to 14 residues. Per the germline V gene, CDR1 is SGHTA and CDR2 is FQGNSA. The chain's CDR3 is CASSLVGRGGVAFF. DNA of the CDR3: TGTGCCAGCAGCTTAGTGGGACGAGGCGGAGTAGCTTTCTTT.

This clonotype was seen just once. The chain couples TRBV12-3 or TRBV12-4 to TRBJ1-1, with D tentatively TRBD1 (5 bases). V lost 4 bases and J lost 7, with 10 bases in between. This CDR3 is built from 12 residues. The CDR3 bases are TGTGCCAGCAGTTCGGGGGACCGTGAAGCTTTCTTT. Protein sequence: CASSSGDREAFF.

The table lists this clonotype with a few counts. This chain connects TRBV20-1 to TRBJ1-2; weak D call: TRBD1 (5 bases). The CDR3 consists of 14 residues. Germline CDR1 is DFQATT and CDR2 is SNEGSKA (reference sequence). The germline V and J ends were trimmed by 3 bases and 7 bases, with 18 bases remaining between them. The CDR3 loop is CSASEQDEVVGYTF. The CDR3 nucleotides read TGCAGTGCTAGTGAACAGGACGAGGTCGTTGGCTACACCTTC.

This clonotype was detected only a few times. This rearrangement joins TRBV6-5 to TRBJ1-1, with a weak D call TRBD1 (5 bases). This CDR3 has 16 residues. Germline V CDR1 and CDR2: MNHEY, SVGAGI. V lost 3 bases and J lost 6, with 20 bases in between. CDR3 amino acids: CASSYKRRQGGAEAFF. CDR3 coding DNA: TGTGCCAGCAGTTATAAGCGTCGGCAGGGAGGGGCTGAAGCTTTCTTT.

This clonotype was counted between two and nine times. The chain joins TRBV27 to TRBJ1-1, with 7 bases fitting TRBD1. V shed 6 bases and J 5 bases; nucleotides not matched to a gene: 6. Germline CDR1 and CDR2: MNHEY and SMNVEV (reference sequence). The CDR3 extends over 13 amino acids. CDR3 in DNA: TGTGCCAGCAGAGGACAGGTCGGGACTGAAGCTTTCTTT. Translated, it gives CASRGQVGTEAFF.

The chain uses TRBV6-1 and TRBJ1-1; weak D call: TRBD1 (5 bases). V was pared by 6 bases and J by 1 base, with 15 bases between. CDR1 is MNHNS, CDR2 SASEGT, per germline. The CDR3 has 15 amino acids. CDR3 DNA: TGTGCCAGCAGCCACTACTCCGGGGGGAACACTGAAGCTTTCTTT. Translating gives CASSHYSGGNTEAFF.

V gene TRBV6-1 combines with J gene TRBJ2-7, with 10 positions matching TRBD2. The CDR3 totals 14 residues. The V segment lost 8 bases and the J segment 4 bases; nucleotides outside the gene matches: 8. CDR1 and CDR2 from the germline V gene are MNHNS and SASEGT. This chain's CDR3 is CASSTGTSVYEQYF. In nucleotides, the CDR3 is TGTGCCAGCTCAACCGGGACTAGCGTTTACGAGCAGTACTTC.

A few counts support this clonotype. The chain uses TRBV20-1 and TRBJ1-5; 10 positions match TRBD1. This CDR3 spans 14 amino acids. The V segment lost 4 bases and the J segment 7 bases; nucleotides outside the gene matches: 7. Per germline, CDR1 DFQATT and CDR2 SNEGSKA (reference sequence). Here the CDR3 reads CSATRQGAGQPQHF. DNA for the CDR3: TGCAGTGCTACCAGACAGGGGGCCGGACAGCCCCAGCATTTT.

The CDR3 nucleotides are TGTGCCAGCAAACTATCCCAAGGACTAGCGGGAGTGGGGACCCAGTACTTC. It translates to CASKLSQGLAGVGTQYF. The J gene is TRBJ2-5, the V gene TRBV6-1; 13 positions match TRBD2. J was trimmed by 7 bases and V by 7 bases; bases with no gene match: 15. Per the germline V gene, CDR1 is MNHNS and CDR2 is SASEGT. This CDR3 has 17 residues.

V is TRBV28 and J is TRBJ2-7; perhaps TRBD2 as D (5 bases). This CDR3 region has 16 residues. Germline loops: CDR1 MDHEN, CDR2 SYDVKM. The V and J ends lost 8 bases and 5 bases respectively, with 25 bases between them. The CDR3 nucleotides are TGTGCCAGCGCTGTTCTTAGGTGGGAGAATCTCCACGAGCAGTACTTC. Translated: CASAVLRWENLHEQYF.

The chain employs TRBV29-1 and TRBJ1-1; 7 bases fit TRBD1. The CDR3 is made up of 11 amino acids. Germline V CDR1 and CDR2: SQVTM, ANQGSEA. The ends lost 4 bases at V and 9 bases at J; junction bases unmatched: 5. DNA of the CDR3: TGCAGCGTTGGGGGACAGCGGCAAGCTTTCTTT. The encoded protein is CSVGGQRQAFF.

This clonotype was counted once. The J gene is TRBJ2-3, the V gene TRBV7-2; the match to TRBD1 covers 7 bases. Germline CDR1 SGHTA, CDR2 FQGNSA. The CDR3 spans 16 residues. Trimming cost V 5 bases and J 0 bases; bases outside gene matches: 8. The CDR3 coding sequence is TGTGCCAGCAGCCTACAGGGGACAGCCAGCACAGATACGCAGTATTTT. Amino acid sequence: CASSLQGTASTDTQYF.

The chain employs TRBV5-8 and TRBJ1-5; D call uncertain. There are 16 residues in the CDR3. V dropped 4 bases and J dropped 2 bases, with 16 bases sitting between them. Per the germline V gene, CDR1 is SGHTS and CDR2 is YDEGEE. As DNA, the CDR3 is TGTGCCAGCAGCGGACCTCCCGGCGGTGGCAATCAGCCCCAGCATTTT. Translating gives CASSGPPGGGNQPQHF.

This sequence joins TRBV15 and TRBJ2-3; D is unresolved. Germline values: CDR1 LNHNV, CDR2 YYDKDF (reference sequence). V shed 0 bases and J shed 4 bases, with 14 bases lying between them. The CDR3 runs to 16 residues. For the CDR3, the DNA is TGTGCCACCAGCAGAGATAAGGCCTCAGGCGCAGATACGCAGTATTTT. It specifies CATSRDKASGADTQYF.

Only a few counts were recorded for this clonotype. This chain links TRBV27 with TRBJ1-1; possible D gene TRBD1, 6 bases. The CDR3 consists of 16 residues. Germline CDR1 reads MNHEY; CDR2 reads SMNVEV (reference sequence). Between the trimmed V and J ends, which lost 3 bases and 3 bases, there was a span of 17 bases. The CDR3 nucleotides are TGTGCCAGCAGTTTCCGCCCTTTGACAGGAGACACTGAAGCTTTCTTT. Translating gives CASSFRPLTGDTEAFF.

V usage is TRBV20-1 and J usage is TRBJ2-5; D may be TRBD1 (6 bases). This CDR3 spans 13 amino acids. CDR1 and CDR2 from the germline V gene are DFQATT and SNEGSKA (reference sequence). The V and J ends lost 6 bases and 5 bases respectively, with 16 bases between them. The CDR3 sequence: CSANSQGMETQYF. CDR3 DNA sequence: TGCAGTGCCAACTCACAGGGTATGGAGACCCAGTACTTC.

The gene calls are TRBV15 and TRBJ1-4, with TRBD1 as a possible D gene (5 bases). Trimming shortened V by 3 bases and J by 7 bases, and 18 bases separated the two germline ends. Germline V gene sequence: CDR1 LNHNV, CDR2 YYDKDF (reference sequence). The CDR3 sequence is 16 residues long. The CDR3 region is CATSSRNGGVGEKLFF. The CDR3 DNA is TGTGCCACCAGCAGCAGGAACGGAGGGGTGGGTGAAAAACTGTTTTTT.

J is TRBJ2-7 and V is TRBV18, with TRBD1 matching 8 bases. J was trimmed by 4 bases and V by 0 bases; bases with no gene match: 5. The germline V gene has CDR1 KGHSH and CDR2 LQKENI. There are 15 residues in the CDR3. The DNA for the CDR3 is TGTGCCAGCTCACCACCCGTGACAGGGGCGTACGAGCAGTACTTC. This encodes CASSPPVTGAYEQYF.

This clonotype was recorded a few times. V usage is TRBV27 and J usage is TRBJ2-5, with TRBD2 identical over 14 bases. CDR1 is MNHEY, CDR2 SMNVEV, per germline (reference sequence). J was trimmed by 1 base and V by 5 bases; bases with no gene match: 6. This CDR3 contains 17 residues. CDR3 sequence reads: CASSPRTSGGSQETQYF. CDR3 nucleotides: TGTGCCAGCAGTCCGCGGACTAGCGGGGGGTCCCAAGAGACCCAGTACTTC.

J is TRBJ2-2 and V is TRBV20-1; possibly TRBD1 for D (6 bases). V was clipped by 3 bases and J by 1 base, with 12 bases between them. This CDR3 contains 15 residues. Germline V gene data show CDR1 as DFQATT and CDR2 as SNEGSKA (reference sequence). DNA for the CDR3: TGCAGTGCTAGGGACAGCCAGAGGAACACCGGGGAGCTGTTTTTT. It yields the protein CSARDSQRNTGELFF.

This sequence joins TRBV11-3 and TRBJ2-2; 14 nucleotides align to TRBD2. Germline CDR1 is SGHNT and CDR2 is YENEEA. With V trimmed by 5 bases and J by 3 bases, 11 bases remained unmatched. This CDR3 has 19 residues. The chain's CDR3 is CASSLRGLAGGPYTGELFF. The CDR3 nucleotides read TGTGCCAGCAGCCTGAGAGGACTAGCGGGGGGTCCCTACACCGGGGAGCTGTTTTTT.

This chain connects TRBV11-3 to TRBJ2-3; 10 positions agree with TRBD2. The CDR3 runs to 17 residues. V dropped 3 bases and J dropped 4; count of bases not matched to a gene: 10. Germline V gene lookup returns CDR1 SGHNT and CDR2 YENEEA. The CDR3: CASSFEIERGGPDTQYF. In DNA form, the CDR3 reads TGTGCCAGCAGCTTTGAGATTGAGCGGGGGGGTCCAGATACGCAGTATTTT. Supplemented by reference TRBV11-3 and TRBJ2-3, the full variable domain reads EAGVVQSPRYKIIEKKQPVAFWCNPISGHNTLYWYLQNLGQGPELLIRYENEEAVDDSQLPKDRFSAERLKGVDSTLKIQPAELGDSAVYLCASSFEIERGGPDTQYFGPGTRLTVL.

CDR3 bases: TGTGCCAGCAGGAGGACTAGCGGGGGGGCGCCACTGACTAGCACAGATACGCAGTATTTT. This codes for CASRRTSGGAPLTSTDTQYF. The gene calls are TRBV6-1 and TRBJ2-3, with 15 bases identical to TRBD2. The germline gives CDR1 MNHNS, CDR2 SASEGT. Trimming removed 6 bases from V and 0 bases from J; junction bases left unmatched: 13. The CDR3 extends over 20 amino acids.

The CDR3 nucleotides are TGTGCCAGCAGCCGACGGACCCAAGAGACCCAGTACTTC. It codes for CASSRRTQETQYF. The chain couples TRBV6-4 to TRBJ2-5; D is ambiguous. CDR1 MRHNA and CDR2 SNTAGT come from the germline V gene. The CDR3 runs to 13 residues. The V end lost 6 bases, the J end lost 1 base, and 9 bases lay between the germline ends.

J is TRBJ2-5 and V is TRBV7-8, with 9 bases matching TRBD2. The ends lost 5 bases at V and 5 bases at J; junction bases unmatched: 12. The CDR3 has 16 residues. Per germline, CDR1 SGHVS and CDR2 FQNEAQ. The CDR3 nucleotides read TGTGCCAGCAGCGACATGAGCGGGAGGCCCCAGGAGACCCAGTACTTC. Translation gives CASSDMSGRPQETQYF.

This chain links TRBV28 with TRBJ2-7; the match to TRBD1 covers 10 bases. The J segment lost 3 bases and the V segment lost 6 bases, leaving 11 bases of the junction unmatched. CDR1 is MDHEN, CDR2 SYDVKM, per germline. CDR3 length equals 16 residues. CDR3: CASRGTGAAPSYEQYF. Written as DNA, the CDR3 is TGTGCCAGCAGAGGGACAGGGGCCGCCCCTAGCTACGAGCAGTACTTC.

There are a few counts of this clonotype. This rearrangement joins TRBV30 to TRBJ2-5; D is possibly TRBD2 (7 bases). V was clipped by 8 bases and J by 4 bases, with 17 bases between them. The CDR3 contains 13 residues. Germline CDR1 GTSNPN, CDR2 SVGIG (reference sequence). CDR3 nucleotides: TGTGCCGGGGGCCGGGGGACTATAGAGACCCAGTACTTC. It codes for CAGGRGTIETQYF.